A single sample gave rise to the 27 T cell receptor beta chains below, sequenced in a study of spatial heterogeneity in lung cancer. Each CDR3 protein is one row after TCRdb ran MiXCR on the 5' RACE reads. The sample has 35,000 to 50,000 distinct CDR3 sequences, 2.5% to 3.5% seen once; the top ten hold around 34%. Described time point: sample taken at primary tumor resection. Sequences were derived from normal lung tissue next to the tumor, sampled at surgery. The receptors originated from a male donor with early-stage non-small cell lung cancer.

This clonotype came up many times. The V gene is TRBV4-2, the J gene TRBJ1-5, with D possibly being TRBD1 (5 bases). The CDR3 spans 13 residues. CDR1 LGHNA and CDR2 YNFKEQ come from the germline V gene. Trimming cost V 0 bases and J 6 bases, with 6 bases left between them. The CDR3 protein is CASSQDQGQPQHF. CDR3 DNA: TGTGCCAGCAGCCAAGATCAGGGTCAGCCCCAGCATTTT.

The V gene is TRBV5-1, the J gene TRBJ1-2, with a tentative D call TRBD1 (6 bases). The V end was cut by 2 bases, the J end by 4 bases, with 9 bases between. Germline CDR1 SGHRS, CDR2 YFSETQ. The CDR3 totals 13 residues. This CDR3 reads CASSLQGSYGYTF. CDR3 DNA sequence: TGCGCCAGCAGCTTACAGGGCAGCTATGGCTACACCTTC.

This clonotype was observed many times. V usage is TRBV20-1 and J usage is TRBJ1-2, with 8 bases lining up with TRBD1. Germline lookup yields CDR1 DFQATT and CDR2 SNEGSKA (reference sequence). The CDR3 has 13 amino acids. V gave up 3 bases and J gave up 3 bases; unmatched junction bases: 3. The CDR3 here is CSASRGRDYGYTF. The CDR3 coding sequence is TGCAGTGCTAGCAGGGGGCGCGACTATGGCTACACCTTC.

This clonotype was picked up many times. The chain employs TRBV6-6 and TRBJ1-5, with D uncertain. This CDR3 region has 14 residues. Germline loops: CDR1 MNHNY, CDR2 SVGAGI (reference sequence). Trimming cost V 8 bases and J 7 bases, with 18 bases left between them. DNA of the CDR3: TGTGCCAGCTCTCTACAGATAATGGACCAGCCCCAGCATTTT. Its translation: CASSLQIMDQPQHF.

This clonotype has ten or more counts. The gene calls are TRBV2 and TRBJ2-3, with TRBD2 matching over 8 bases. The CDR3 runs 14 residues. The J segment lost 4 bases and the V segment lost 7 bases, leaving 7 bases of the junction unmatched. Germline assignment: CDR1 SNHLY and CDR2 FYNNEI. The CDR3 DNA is TGTGCCAGCAAGCGGGAGAAGGGGCCAGATACGCAGTATTTT. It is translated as CASKREKGPDTQYF.

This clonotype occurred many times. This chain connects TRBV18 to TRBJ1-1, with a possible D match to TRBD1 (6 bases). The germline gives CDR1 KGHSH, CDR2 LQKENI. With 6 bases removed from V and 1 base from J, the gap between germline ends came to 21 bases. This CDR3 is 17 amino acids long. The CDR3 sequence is CASSPGIGGKGNTEAFF. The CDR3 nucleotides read TGTGCCAGCTCCCCCGGGATAGGGGGTAAAGGGAACACTGAAGCTTTCTTT. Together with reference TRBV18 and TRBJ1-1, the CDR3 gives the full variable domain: NAGVMQNPRHLVRRRGQEARLRCSPMKGHSHVYWYRQLPEEGLKFMVYLQKENIIDESGMPKERFSAEFPKEGPSILRIQQVVRGDSAAYFCASSPGIGGKGNTEAFFGQGTRLTVV.

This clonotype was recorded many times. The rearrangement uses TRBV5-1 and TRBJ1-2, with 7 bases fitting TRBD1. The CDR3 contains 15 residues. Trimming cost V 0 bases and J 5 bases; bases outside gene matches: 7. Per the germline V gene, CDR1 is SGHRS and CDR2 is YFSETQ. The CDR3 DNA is TGCGCCAGCAGCTTGGGGTCCGGGACAGCTTATGGCTACACCTTC. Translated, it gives CASSLGSGTAYGYTF.

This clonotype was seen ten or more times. CDR3 nucleotide sequence: TGTGCCAGCAGCCCGATGACGTCCCTAAATGAGCAGTTCTTC. It encodes CASSPMTSLNEQFF. V is TRBV14 and J is TRBJ2-1; no clear D gene. The CDR3 covers 14 residues. The germline V gene encodes CDR1 SGHDN and CDR2 FVKESK. The germline V and J ends were trimmed by 4 bases and 7 bases, with 14 bases remaining between them.

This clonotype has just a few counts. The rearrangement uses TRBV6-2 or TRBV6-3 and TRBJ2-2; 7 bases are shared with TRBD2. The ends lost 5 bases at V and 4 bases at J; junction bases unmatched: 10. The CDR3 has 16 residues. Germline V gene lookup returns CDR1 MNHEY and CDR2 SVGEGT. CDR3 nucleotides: TGTGCCAGCAGTCCTACAATCTGGGGGGGCACCGGGGAGCTGTTTTTT. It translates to CASSPTIWGGTGELFF.

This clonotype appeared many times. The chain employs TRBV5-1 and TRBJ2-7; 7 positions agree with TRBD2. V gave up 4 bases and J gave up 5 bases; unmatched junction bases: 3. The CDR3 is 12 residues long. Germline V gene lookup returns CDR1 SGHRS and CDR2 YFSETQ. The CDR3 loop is CASSASGNEQYF. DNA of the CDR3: TGCGCCAGCAGCGCCAGCGGGAACGAGCAGTACTTC.

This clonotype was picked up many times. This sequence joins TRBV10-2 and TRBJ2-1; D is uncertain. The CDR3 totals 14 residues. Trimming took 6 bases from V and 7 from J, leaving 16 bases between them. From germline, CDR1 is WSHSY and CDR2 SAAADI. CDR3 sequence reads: CASSLTWGNNEQFF. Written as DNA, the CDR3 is TGCGCCAGCAGCCTTACCTGGGGAAATAATGAGCAGTTCTTC.

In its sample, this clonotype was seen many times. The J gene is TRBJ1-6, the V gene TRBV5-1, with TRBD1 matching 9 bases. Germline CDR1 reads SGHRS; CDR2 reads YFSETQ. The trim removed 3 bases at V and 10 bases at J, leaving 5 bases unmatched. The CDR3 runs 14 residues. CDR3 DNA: TGCGCCAGCAGCTCGGGACAGGGAGGATCACCCCTCCACTTT. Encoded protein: CASSSGQGGSPLHF. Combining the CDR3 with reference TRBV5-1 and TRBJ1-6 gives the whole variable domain KAGVTQTPRYLIKTRGQQVTLSCSPISGHRSVSWYQQTPGQGLQFLFEYFSETQRNKGNFPGRFSGRQFSNSRSEMNVSTLELGDSALYLCASSSGQGGSPLHFGNGTRLTVT.

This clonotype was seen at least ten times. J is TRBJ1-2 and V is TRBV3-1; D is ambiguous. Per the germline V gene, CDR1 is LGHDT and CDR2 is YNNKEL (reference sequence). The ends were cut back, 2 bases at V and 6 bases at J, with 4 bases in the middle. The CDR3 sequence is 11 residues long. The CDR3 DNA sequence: TGTGCCAGCAGCCAAAGTCATGGCTACACCTTC. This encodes CASSQSHGYTF.

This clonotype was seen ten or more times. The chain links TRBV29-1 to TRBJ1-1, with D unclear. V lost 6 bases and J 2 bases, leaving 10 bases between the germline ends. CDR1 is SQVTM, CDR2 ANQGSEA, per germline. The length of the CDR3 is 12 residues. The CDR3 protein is CSVNHGNTEAFF. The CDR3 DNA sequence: TGCAGCGTGAACCACGGTAACACTGAAGCTTTCTTT.

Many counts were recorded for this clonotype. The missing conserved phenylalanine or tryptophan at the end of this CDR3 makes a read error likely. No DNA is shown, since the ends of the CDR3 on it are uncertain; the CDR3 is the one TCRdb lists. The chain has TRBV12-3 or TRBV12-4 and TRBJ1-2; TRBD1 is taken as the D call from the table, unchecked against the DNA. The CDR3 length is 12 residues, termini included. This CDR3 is CASSLGGPPANL.

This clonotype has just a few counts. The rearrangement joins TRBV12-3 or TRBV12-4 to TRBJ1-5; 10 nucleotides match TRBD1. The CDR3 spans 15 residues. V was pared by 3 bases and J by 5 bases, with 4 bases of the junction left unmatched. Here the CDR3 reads CASSFRGQGYQPQHF. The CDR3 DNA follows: TGTGCCAGCAGTTTTAGGGGACAGGGGTATCAGCCCCAGCATTTT.

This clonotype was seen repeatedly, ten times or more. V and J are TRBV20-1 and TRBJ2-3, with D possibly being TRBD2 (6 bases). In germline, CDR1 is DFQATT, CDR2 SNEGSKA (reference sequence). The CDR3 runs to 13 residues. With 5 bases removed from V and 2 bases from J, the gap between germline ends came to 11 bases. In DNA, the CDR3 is TGCAGTGCTGCCGGGACTTACACAGATACGCAGTATTTT. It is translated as CSAAGTYTDTQYF.

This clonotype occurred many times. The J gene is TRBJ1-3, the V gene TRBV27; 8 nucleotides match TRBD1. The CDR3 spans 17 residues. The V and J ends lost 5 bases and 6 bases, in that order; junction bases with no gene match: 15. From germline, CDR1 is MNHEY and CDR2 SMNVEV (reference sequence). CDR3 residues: CASSTPGTGPFKNTIYF. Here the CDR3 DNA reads TGTGCCAGCAGTACACCGGGGACAGGCCCCTTTAAAAACACCATATATTTT.

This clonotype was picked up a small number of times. The CDR3 DNA follows: TGTGCCACCAGCAGGGGGACGAACCAAGAGACCCAGTACTTC. It specifies CATSRGTNQETQYF. This sequence joins TRBV15 and TRBJ2-5; either TRBD1 or TRBD2 may supply D (5 bases each). From germline, CDR1 is LNHNV and CDR2 YYDKDF (reference sequence). Trimming removed 3 bases from V and 0 bases from J, with 8 bases in between. CDR3 length equals 14 residues.

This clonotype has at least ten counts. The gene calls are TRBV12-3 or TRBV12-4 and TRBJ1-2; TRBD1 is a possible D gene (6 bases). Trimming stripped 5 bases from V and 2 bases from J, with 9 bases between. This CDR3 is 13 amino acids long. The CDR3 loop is CASSPGANYGYTF. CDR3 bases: TGTGCCAGCAGTCCGGGGGCCAACTATGGCTACACCTTC.

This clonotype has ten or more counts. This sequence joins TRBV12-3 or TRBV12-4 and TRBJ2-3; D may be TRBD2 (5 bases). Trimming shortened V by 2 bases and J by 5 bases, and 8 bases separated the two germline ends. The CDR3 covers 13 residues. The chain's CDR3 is CASSLREGDTQYF. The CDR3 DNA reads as TGTGCCAGCAGTTTAAGAGAGGGAGATACGCAGTATTTT.

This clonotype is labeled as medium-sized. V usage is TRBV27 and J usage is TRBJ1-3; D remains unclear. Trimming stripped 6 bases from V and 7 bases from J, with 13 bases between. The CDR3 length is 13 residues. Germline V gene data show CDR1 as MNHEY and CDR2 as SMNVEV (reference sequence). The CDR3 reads CASSSSQGNTIYF. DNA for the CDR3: TGTGCCAGCAGCAGCAGCCAAGGCAACACCATATATTTT.

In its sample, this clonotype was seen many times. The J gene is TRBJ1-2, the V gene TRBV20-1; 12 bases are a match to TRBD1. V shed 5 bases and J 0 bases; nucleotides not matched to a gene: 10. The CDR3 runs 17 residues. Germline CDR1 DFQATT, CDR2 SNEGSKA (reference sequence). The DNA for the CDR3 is TGCAGTGCTCCCCGGGACAGGGGGCGCGGGGCTAACTATGGCTACACCTTC. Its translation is CSAPRDRGRGANYGYTF.

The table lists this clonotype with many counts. CDR3 protein: CASSQTPRRQPQHF. For the CDR3, the DNA is TGTGCCAGCAGTCAGACTCCCCGGCGGCAGCCCCAGCATTTT. The V gene is TRBV28, the J gene TRBJ1-5; D is ambiguous. The CDR3 runs 14 residues. V lost 5 bases and J lost 7, with 15 bases in between. CDR1 is MDHEN, CDR2 SYDVKM, per germline.

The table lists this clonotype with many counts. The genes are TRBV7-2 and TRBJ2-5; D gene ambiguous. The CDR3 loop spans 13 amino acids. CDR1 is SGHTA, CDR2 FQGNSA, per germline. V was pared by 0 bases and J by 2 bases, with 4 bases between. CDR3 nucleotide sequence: TGTGCCAGCAGCTTAGCGCTACAAGAGACCCAGTACTTC. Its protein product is CASSLALQETQYF.

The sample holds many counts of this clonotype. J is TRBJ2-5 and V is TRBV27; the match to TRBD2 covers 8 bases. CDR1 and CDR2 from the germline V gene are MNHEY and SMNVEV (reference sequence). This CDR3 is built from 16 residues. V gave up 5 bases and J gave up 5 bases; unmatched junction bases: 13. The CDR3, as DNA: TGTGCCAGCAGTACTCACCGGTTAGCGGGAATCGAGACCCAGTACTTC. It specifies CASSTHRLAGIETQYF.

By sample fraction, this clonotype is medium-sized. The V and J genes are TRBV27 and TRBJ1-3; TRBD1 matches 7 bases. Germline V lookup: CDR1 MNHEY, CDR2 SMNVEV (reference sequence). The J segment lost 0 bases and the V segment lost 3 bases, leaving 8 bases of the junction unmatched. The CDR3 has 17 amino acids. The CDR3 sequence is CASSFPGQAGSGNTIYF. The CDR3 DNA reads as TGTGCCAGCAGTTTTCCCGGACAGGCCGGCTCTGGAAACACCATATATTTT.